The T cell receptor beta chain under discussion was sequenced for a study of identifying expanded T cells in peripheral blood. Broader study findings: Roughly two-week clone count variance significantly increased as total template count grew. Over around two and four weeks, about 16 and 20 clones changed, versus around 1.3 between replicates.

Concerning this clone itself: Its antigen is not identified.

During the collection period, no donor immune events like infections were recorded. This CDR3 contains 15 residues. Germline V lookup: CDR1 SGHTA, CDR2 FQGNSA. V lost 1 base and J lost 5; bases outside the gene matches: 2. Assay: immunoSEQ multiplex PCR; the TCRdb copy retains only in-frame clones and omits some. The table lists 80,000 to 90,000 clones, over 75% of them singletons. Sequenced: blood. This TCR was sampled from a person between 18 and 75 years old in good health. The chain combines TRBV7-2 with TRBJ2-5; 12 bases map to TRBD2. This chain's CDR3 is CASSLVGTSGETQYF. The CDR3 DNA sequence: TGTGCCAGCAGCTTAGTGGGGACTAGCGGGGAGACCCAGTACTTC.